This T cell receptor (beta chain) was identified in a study of T cell responses to AZD1222 COVID-19 vaccine. Study observations and caveats: Regions left unmutated in variants are reportedly the target of nearly half of spike-specific TCRs. Sampling that yielded the repertoires occurred only after the peak T cell response.

The method was immunoSEQ multiplex PCR; TCRdb's version includes in-frame clones alone and lacks a portion of them. Here the sample spans about 120,000 clones, about 90% being singletons. Germline assignment: CDR1 MNHEY and CDR2 SMNVEV (reference sequence). The CDR3 sequence is 13 residues long. The V end lost 2 bases, the J end lost 2 bases, and 4 bases lay between the germline ends. To note about this clone: What it binds is unknown.

The specimen was peripheral blood, collected 28 days after the second AZD1222 dose. The source of this sequence is an adult who received the AZD1222 COVID-19 vaccine. The gene calls are TRBV27 and TRBJ1-5; unclear D gene. In nucleotides, the CDR3 is TGTGCCAGCAGTTTACAACGCAATCAGCCCCAGCATTTT. As protein: CASSLQRNQPQHF.